This T cell receptor beta chain was sequenced for a study of cytomegalovirus exposure and HLA in healthy donors. Whole-study findings and limits: TCR beta chains numbering under 200 were designated cytomegalovirus-associated. In vitro, a few CMV-associated chains proved specific for CMV antigens. Within the 120 or so validation repertoires, first-cohort TCR clusters tended to co-occur, according to a later analysis.

Details on this clone: Its antigen is still unknown.

While the first cohort had 650 to 850 subjects, the donors belonged to the separate validation cohort of about 120 subjects. CDR3 length: 14 residues. Trimming left V 4 bases short and J 3 bases short, with 10 bases between. Germline assignment: CDR1 MNHNS and CDR2 SASEGT. Data came from immunoSEQ multiplex PCR; TCRdb stores just in-frame clones and leaves some out. The data hold roughly 48,000 clones, with just over 85% observed a single time. Specimen: PBMCs. This clonotype originated in a woman aged 30 to 39 in good health and CMV-seronegative. The chain recombines TRBV6-1 with TRBJ1-3, with a tentative D call TRBD1 (6 bases). CDR3 DNA sequence: TGTGCCAGCAGTGGCACAGGGCTTGGAAACACCATATATTTT. As protein: CASSGTGLGNTIYF.